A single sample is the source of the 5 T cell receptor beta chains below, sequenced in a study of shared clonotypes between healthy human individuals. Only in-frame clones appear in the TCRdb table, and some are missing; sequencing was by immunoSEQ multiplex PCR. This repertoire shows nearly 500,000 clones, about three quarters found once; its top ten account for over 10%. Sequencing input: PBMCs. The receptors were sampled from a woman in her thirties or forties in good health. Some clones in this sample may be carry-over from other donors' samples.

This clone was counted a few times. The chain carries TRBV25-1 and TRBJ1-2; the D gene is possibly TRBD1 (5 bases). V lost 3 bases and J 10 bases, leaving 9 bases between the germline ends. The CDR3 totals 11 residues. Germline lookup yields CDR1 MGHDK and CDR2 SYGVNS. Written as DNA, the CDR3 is TGTGCCAGCAGTGATCCGACAGCCTACACCTTC. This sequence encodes CASSDPTAYTF.

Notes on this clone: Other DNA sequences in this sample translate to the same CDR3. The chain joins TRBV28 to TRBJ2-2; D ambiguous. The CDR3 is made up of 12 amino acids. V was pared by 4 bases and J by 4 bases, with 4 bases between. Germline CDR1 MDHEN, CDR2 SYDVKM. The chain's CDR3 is CASSWGTGELFF. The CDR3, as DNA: TGTGCCAGCAGTTGGGGCACCGGGGAGCTGTTTTTT.

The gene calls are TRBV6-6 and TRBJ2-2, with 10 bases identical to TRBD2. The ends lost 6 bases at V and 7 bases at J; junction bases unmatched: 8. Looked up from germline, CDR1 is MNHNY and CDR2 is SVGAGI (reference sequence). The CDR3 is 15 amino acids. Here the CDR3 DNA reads TGTGCCAGCAGACCGGGACTAGCGTTGAGCGGGGAGCTGTTTTTT. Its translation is CASRPGLALSGELFF.

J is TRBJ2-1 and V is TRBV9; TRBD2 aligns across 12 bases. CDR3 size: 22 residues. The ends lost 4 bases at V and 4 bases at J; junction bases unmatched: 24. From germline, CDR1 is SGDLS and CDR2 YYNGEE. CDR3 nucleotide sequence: TGTGCCAGCAGCAAAAGTATAGCTGCTAGCGGGAGGGCCCACTTAATATACAATGAGCAGTTCTTC. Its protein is CASSKSIAASGRAHLIYNEQFF.

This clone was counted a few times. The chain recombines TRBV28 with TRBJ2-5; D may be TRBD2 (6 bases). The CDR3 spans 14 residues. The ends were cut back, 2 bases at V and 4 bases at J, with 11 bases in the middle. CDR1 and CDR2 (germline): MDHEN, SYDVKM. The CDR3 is CASSLVAGRETQYF. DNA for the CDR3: TGTGCCAGCAGTTTAGTGGCGGGGAGAGAGACCCAGTACTTC.